The 23 T cell receptor beta chains presented below share a single source sample, sequenced in a study of T cell responses to AZD1222 COVID-19 vaccine. Here immunoSEQ multiplex PCR was the method, and the copy in TCRdb shows in-frame clones only, minus some. The sample has about 100,000 clones, about 88% seen once. The material sequenced was peripheral blood, taken on day 0 of AZD1222 vaccination. The receptors come from an adult in good health.

The chain uses TRBV4-1 and TRBJ2-7, with D tentatively TRBD2 (6 bases). CDR1 is MGHRA and CDR2 is YSYEKL in the germline V gene. Trimming removed 4 bases at V and 1 base at J, with 17 bases between. CDR3 length: 16 residues. The CDR3 sequence: CASSPEGFDSSYEQYF. In DNA, the CDR3 is TGCGCCAGCAGCCCGGAGGGTTTCGACTCTTCCTACGAGCAGTACTTC.

This chain links TRBV19 with TRBJ2-5, with D unresolved. The germline gives CDR1 LNHDA, CDR2 SQIVND (reference sequence). V was cut by 5 bases and J by 5 bases, with 21 bases left in between. CDR3 length equals 16 residues. The CDR3: CASSPRPRTLGETQYF. CDR3 nucleotides: TGTGCCAGTAGTCCCCGGCCACGGACGTTAGGGGAGACCCAGTACTTC.

This rearrangement joins TRBV6-5 to TRBJ2-7; D may match TRBD1 or TRBD2 (5 bases each). CDR1 and CDR2 (germline): MNHEY, SVGAGI. V lost 0 bases and J lost 2, with 14 bases in between. The CDR3 loop spans 16 amino acids. The CDR3 protein is CASSYSGTSRAYEQYF. CDR3 DNA sequence: TGTGCCAGCAGTTACTCCGGGACCTCCCGAGCCTACGAGCAGTACTTC.

J is TRBJ2-7 and V is TRBV20-1; 8 nucleotides line up with TRBD2. The CDR3 has 14 residues. Germline V lookup: CDR1 DFQATT, CDR2 SNEGSKA (reference sequence). Trimming cost V 3 bases and J 5 bases; bases outside gene matches: 9. CDR3 sequence: CSASDRGSGNEQYF. The CDR3 DNA reads as TGCAGTGCTAGTGATCGTGGTAGCGGGAACGAGCAGTACTTC.

For the CDR3, the DNA is TGTGCCACCAGCAGAGGGGGACAGGCCACGGGTGGTGAAGCTTTCTTT. Translation gives CATSRGGQATGGEAFF. The rearrangement links TRBV15 to TRBJ1-1; TRBD1 matches at 8 bases. There are 16 residues in the CDR3. CDR1 is LNHNV, CDR2 YYDKDF, per germline (reference sequence). Trimming at V came to 1 base and at J to 7 bases, leaving 11 bases not matched to a gene.

Only one count was recorded for this clone. The CDR3 DNA reads TGCGCCAGCAGCAGGACTAGCGGGAGTACAGATACGCAGTATTTT. This translates into CASSRTSGSTDTQYF. The chain has TRBV5-1 and TRBJ2-3; 13 positions agree with TRBD2. The germline V gene has CDR1 SGHRS and CDR2 YFSETQ. V was clipped by 4 bases and J by 3 bases; unmatched bases: 2. The CDR3 extends over 15 amino acids.

The CDR3 DNA is TGTGCCAGTAGTCCAGGGGGTAGGGCCGCTTTGTCCAAAAACATTCAGTACTTC. Amino acid sequence: CASSPGGRAALSKNIQYF. The rearrangement links TRBV19 to TRBJ2-4; 7 bases are shared with TRBD1. J gave up 2 bases and V 5 bases, and 15 bases lay outside the gene matches. The CDR3 sequence is 18 residues long. Looked up from germline, CDR1 is LNHDA and CDR2 is SQIVND (reference sequence).

The rearrangement links TRBV11-3 to TRBJ2-5, with 10 bases lining up with TRBD2. Germline CDR1 reads SGHNT; CDR2 reads YENEEA. The CDR3 extends over 17 amino acids. V lost 5 bases to trimming and J lost 5 bases; unmatched junction nucleotides: 14. The CDR3 reads CASSRPAAGGPGETQYF. The CDR3 DNA reads as TGTGCCAGCAGCCGTCCTGCAGCGGGAGGGCCAGGGGAGACCCAGTACTTC.

This sequence joins TRBV4-1 and TRBJ2-7; D is tentatively TRBD1 or TRBD2 (5 bases each). The CDR3 extends over 14 amino acids. Trimming took off 2 bases at V and 4 bases at J, with 12 bases between the two ends. Germline loops: CDR1 MGHRA, CDR2 YSYEKL. For the CDR3, the DNA is TGCGCCAGCAGCCAACAGTTTGGGGGTTACGAGCAGTACTTC. Translated, it gives CASSQQFGGYEQYF.

The chain links TRBV6-2 or TRBV6-3 to TRBJ2-7, with TRBD2 identical over 7 bases. With V trimmed by 2 bases and J by 5 bases, 6 bases remained unmatched. The CDR3 runs to 14 residues. Per the germline V gene, CDR1 is MNHEY and CDR2 is SVGEGT. CDR3 protein: CASSYGAGVNEQYF. The CDR3 DNA follows: TGTGCCAGCAGTTACGGTGCGGGAGTAAACGAGCAGTACTTC.

The chain employs TRBV24-1 and TRBJ1-3; D call uncertain. CDR1 is KGHDR and CDR2 is SFDVKD in the germline V gene. V gave up 3 bases and J gave up 0 bases, with 11 bases separating them. The CDR3 consists of 16 residues. The CDR3 region has the DNA TGTGCCACCAGTGATCCCAGCGACCTCTCTGGAAACACCATATATTTT. Translated: CATSDPSDLSGNTIYF.

V usage is TRBV19 and J usage is TRBJ1-2, with 12 bases identical to TRBD1. Looked up from germline, CDR1 is LNHDA and CDR2 is SQIVND (reference sequence). The CDR3 is 14 residues long. J lost 14 bases, V lost 7 bases, and 14 bases had no gene match. The CDR3 nucleotides are TGTGCCAGTATTCAAGCCCGGGACAGGGGGCAACGGACCTTC. Protein sequence: CASIQARDRGQRTF. The full variable domain, completed using reference TRBV19 and TRBJ1-2, is DGGITQSPKYLFRKEGQNVTLSCEQNLNHDAMYWYRQDPGQGLRLIYYSQIVNDFQKGDIAEGYSVSREKKESFPLTVTSAQKNPTAFYLCASIQARDRGQRTFGSGTRLTVV.

V and J are TRBV18 and TRBJ1-6, with a tentative D call TRBD1 (6 bases). The ends were cut back, 3 bases at V and 6 bases at J, with 15 bases in the middle. This CDR3 has 16 residues. Germline assignment: CDR1 KGHSH and CDR2 LQKENI. The CDR3 loop is CASSPSAHRVNSPLHF. The CDR3 DNA reads TGTGCCAGCTCACCTTCAGCTCACAGGGTTAATTCACCCCTCCACTTT.

The chain employs TRBV4-2 and TRBJ2-1, with TRBD1 matching 7 bases. CDR3 length: 14 residues. The germline gives CDR1 LGHNA, CDR2 YNFKEQ. V lost 1 base, J lost 7 bases, and 4 bases stayed unmatched. The CDR3 is CASSQGTGGNEQFF. In DNA form, the CDR3 reads TGTGCCAGCAGCCAAGGGACAGGAGGAAATGAGCAGTTCTTC.

The chain links TRBV6-2 or TRBV6-3 to TRBJ2-1, with 15 bases matching TRBD2. The CDR3 is 19 residues long. Trimming removed 2 bases from V and 1 base from J; junction bases left unmatched: 6. Germline V lookup: CDR1 MNHEY, CDR2 SVGEGT. CDR3 bases: TGTGCCAGCAGTTACCTCGTCGGGACTAGCGGGGGGTCCTACAATGAGCAGTTCTTC. Protein: CASSYLVGTSGGSYNEQFF.

This rearrangement joins TRBV4-2 to TRBJ2-1, with TRBD2 identical over 11 bases. From germline, CDR1 is LGHNA and CDR2 YNFKEQ. V gave up 3 bases and J gave up 5 bases; unmatched junction bases: 12. This CDR3 is 18 amino acids long. The CDR3 coding sequence is TGTGCCAGCAGCCAGGACGCTTCGGGACTAGCGGCCAACAATGAGCAGTTCTTC. This codes for CASSQDASGLAANNEQFF.

This chain links TRBV4-2 with TRBJ2-5; D might be TRBD2 (6 bases). The CDR3 is 15 amino acids. The V gene's germline CDR1 is LGHNA and CDR2 YNFKEQ. V lost 4 bases to trimming and J lost 2 bases, with 14 bases between them. The chain's CDR3 is CASSLSTRGQETQYF. CDR3 bases: TGTGCCAGCAGCCTCTCCACCCGGGGGCAAGAGACCCAGTACTTC.

The V call is TRBV7-2, the J call TRBJ1-1; possible D gene TRBD1, 5 bases. CDR3 length: 16 amino acids. The germline V and J ends were trimmed by 4 bases and 0 bases, with 15 bases remaining between them. Germline V gene lookup returns CDR1 SGHTA and CDR2 FQGNSA. CDR3: CASSSGTALMNTEAFF. In DNA, the CDR3 is TGTGCCAGCAGCTCCGGGACCGCTCTAATGAACACTGAAGCTTTCTTT.

The chain is built from TRBV27 and TRBJ2-3; D perhaps matches TRBD2 (6 bases). The V end lost 9 bases, the J end lost 5 bases, and 15 bases lay between the germline ends. The CDR3 extends over 13 amino acids. Germline CDR1 and CDR2: MNHEY and SMNVEV (reference sequence). The CDR3 sequence: CASPRERVDTQYF. The CDR3 DNA is TGTGCCAGTCCCCGGGAGAGAGTAGATACGCAGTATTTT.

The rearrangement joins TRBV4-1 to TRBJ2-1, with D unclear. The V end lost 1 base, the J end lost 5 bases, and 6 bases lay between the germline ends. CDR1 is MGHRA and CDR2 is YSYEKL in the germline V gene. This CDR3 region has 13 residues. CDR3 loop: CASSQVSNNEQFF. DNA of the CDR3: TGCGCCAGCAGCCAAGTTTCAAACAATGAGCAGTTCTTC.

The chain has TRBV18 and TRBJ2-1, with D possibly being TRBD2 (6 bases). V was clipped by 0 bases and J by 4 bases, with 13 bases between them. Germline V CDR1 and CDR2: KGHSH, LQKENI. CDR3 length: 16 amino acids. The CDR3 spells CASSPPGGAGYNEQFF. CDR3 coding DNA: TGTGCCAGCTCACCACCGGGCGGGGCCGGATACAATGAGCAGTTCTTC.

This chain connects TRBV7-2 to TRBJ2-6, with D perhaps TRBD1 (5 bases). Germline assignment: CDR1 SGHTA and CDR2 FQGNSA. Trimming cost V 2 bases and J 2 bases, with 10 bases left between them. This CDR3 contains 16 residues. The CDR3 loop is CASSLTGPPGANVLTF. The CDR3 region has the DNA TGTGCCAGCAGCTTAACAGGCCCTCCTGGGGCCAACGTCCTGACTTTC.

As regards this clone: The junction and the germline gene differ at one end; a read error may be behind it. The chain links TRBV7-9 to TRBJ2-3, with D perhaps assigned TRBD1 or TRBD2 (5 bases each). CDR1 SEHNR and CDR2 FQNEAQ come from the germline V gene (reference sequence). This CDR3 region has 13 residues. CDR3 sequence reads: CASGLLGADTQYF. The CDR3 DNA is TGTGCCAGCGGCTTACTAGGGGCAGATACGCAGTATTTT.